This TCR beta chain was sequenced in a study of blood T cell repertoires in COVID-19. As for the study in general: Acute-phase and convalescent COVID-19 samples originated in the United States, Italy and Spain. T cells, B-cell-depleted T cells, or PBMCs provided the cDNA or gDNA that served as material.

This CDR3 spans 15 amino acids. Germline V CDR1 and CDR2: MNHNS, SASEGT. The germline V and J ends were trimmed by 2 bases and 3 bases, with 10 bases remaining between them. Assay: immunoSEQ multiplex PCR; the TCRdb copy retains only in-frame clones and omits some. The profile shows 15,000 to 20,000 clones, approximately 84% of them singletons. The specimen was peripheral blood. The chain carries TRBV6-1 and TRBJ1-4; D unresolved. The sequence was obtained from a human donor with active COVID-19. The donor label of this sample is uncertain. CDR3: CASSESRAANEKLFF. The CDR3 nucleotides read TGTGCCAGCAGTGAATCGAGGGCGGCTAATGAAAAACTGTTTTTT.